This T cell receptor (beta chain) was recovered during a study of cytomegalovirus exposure and HLA in healthy donors. Broader study findings: In vitro data verified three CMV-associated chains as specific for CMV antigens. Sequencing likely generated an artifact that appeared as a cluster of highly shared sequence variants. Looking again later, the authors saw that most CMV-associated TCR beta chains seemed HLA-restricted. The authors enumerated around 150 TCR beta chains as linked to cytomegalovirus.

PCR primers comprised 60 Vbeta and 13 Jbeta primers. Sequencing used immunoSEQ multiplex PCR; TCRdb keeps in-frame clones, though not all of them. The table records 77,000 or so clones, roughly 75% of them present only once. Points on this clone: Its cognate antigen is unknown.

Input material: PBMCs. The sequence derives from a woman in her 40s in good health and CMV-seronegative.

This CDR3 is CASSMGQGASGNTIYF. CDR3 in DNA: TGCGCCAGCAGCATGGGACAGGGGGCTTCTGGAAACACCATATATTTT. The V gene is TRBV5-1, the J gene TRBJ1-3; TRBD1 agrees at 12 bases. Trimming cost V 4 bases and J 1 base; bases outside gene matches: 3. The CDR3 extends over 16 amino acids. CDR1 is SGHRS, CDR2 YFSETQ, per germline. Using reference TRBV5-1 and TRBJ1-3 for the parts outside the CDR3, the full variable domain is KAGVTQTPRYLIKTRGQQVTLSCSPISGHRSVSWYQQTPGQGLQFLFEYFSETQRNKGNFPGRFSGRQFSNSRSEMNVSTLELGDSALYLCASSMGQGASGNTIYFGEGSWLTVV.